This T cell receptor (beta chain) was sequenced for a study of cytomegalovirus exposure and HLA in healthy donors. Study findings and constraints: Later findings reportedly placed an Asian-associated ancestry cluster below the roughly 670-donor mean for N-insertions.

This clone has only a few counts. What it binds is unknown. PCR amplification relied on 60 Vbeta primers (plus 13 Jbeta primers). Method: immunoSEQ multiplex PCR; TCRdb's copy keeps in-frame clones and lacks some. This sample carries about 130,000 clones, 75% to 85% of them seen once, and the ten largest clones take 2.5% to 3%. The clonotype originates from a woman aged 18-29 years in good health and CMV-seropositive. The source material was PBMCs.

The CDR3 reads CASSQTLAGGTYEQYF. CDR3 DNA sequence: TGCGCCAGCAGCCAAACCTTAGCGGGGGGTACCTACGAGCAGTACTTC. The genes are TRBV4-1 and TRBJ2-7, with 10 bases that match TRBD2. The CDR3 sequence is 16 residues long. The ends lost 2 bases at V and 2 bases at J; junction bases unmatched: 6. In germline, CDR1 is MGHRA, CDR2 YSYEKL.